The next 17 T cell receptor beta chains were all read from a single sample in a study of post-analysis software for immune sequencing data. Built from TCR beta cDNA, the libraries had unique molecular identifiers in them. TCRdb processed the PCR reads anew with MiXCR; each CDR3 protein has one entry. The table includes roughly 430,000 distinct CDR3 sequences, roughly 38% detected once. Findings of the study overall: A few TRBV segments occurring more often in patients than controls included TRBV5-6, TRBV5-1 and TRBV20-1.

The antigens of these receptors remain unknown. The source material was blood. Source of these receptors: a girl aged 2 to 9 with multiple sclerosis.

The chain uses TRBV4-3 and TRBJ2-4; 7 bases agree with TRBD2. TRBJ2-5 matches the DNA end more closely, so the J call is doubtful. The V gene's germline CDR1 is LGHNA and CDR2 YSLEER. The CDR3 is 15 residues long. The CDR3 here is CASSQDLVGRETQYF. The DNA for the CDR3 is TGCGCCAGCAGCCAAGATCTGGTCGGGAGGGAGACCCAGTACTTC.

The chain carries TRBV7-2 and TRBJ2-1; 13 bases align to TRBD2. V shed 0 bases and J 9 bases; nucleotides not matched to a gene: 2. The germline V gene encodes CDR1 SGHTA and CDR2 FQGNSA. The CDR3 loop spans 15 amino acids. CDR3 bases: TGTGCCAGCAGCTTAGCACGGACTAGCGGGGGTGAGCAGTTCTTC. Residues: CASSLARTSGGEQFF.

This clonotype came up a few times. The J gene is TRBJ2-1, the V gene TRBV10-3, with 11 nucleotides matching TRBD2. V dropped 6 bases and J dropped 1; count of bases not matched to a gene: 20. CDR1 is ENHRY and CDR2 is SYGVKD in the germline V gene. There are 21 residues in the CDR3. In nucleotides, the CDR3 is TGTGCCATCAGACCGGCTCTTGGGACTAGCGGCCGCGAACCATCCTACAATGAGCAGTTCTTC. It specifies CAIRPALGTSGREPSYNEQFF.

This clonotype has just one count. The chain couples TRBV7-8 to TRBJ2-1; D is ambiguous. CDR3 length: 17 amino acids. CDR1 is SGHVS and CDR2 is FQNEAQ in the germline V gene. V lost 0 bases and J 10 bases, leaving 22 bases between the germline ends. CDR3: CASSLARIEISTKEQFF. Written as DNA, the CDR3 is TGTGCCAGCAGCTTAGCGCGTATAGAAATATCGACCAAAGAGCAGTTCTTC.

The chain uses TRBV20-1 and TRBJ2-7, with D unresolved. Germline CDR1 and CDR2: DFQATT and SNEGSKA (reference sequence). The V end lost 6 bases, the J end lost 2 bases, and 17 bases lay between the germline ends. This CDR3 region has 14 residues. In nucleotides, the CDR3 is TGCAGTGCGCAAGGTGTCGCCCGCACCTACGAGCAGTACTTC. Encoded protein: CSAQGVARTYEQYF.

Written as DNA, the CDR3 is TGTGCCAGCAGTGCCGGACAGGGGGTTAGATCTGAAGCTTTCTTT. This gives the protein CASSAGQGVRSEAFF. The V and J genes are TRBV12-3 or TRBV12-4 and TRBJ1-1, with TRBD1 matching 10 bases. The CDR3 length is 15 residues. V was pared by 5 bases and J by 6 bases, with 9 bases of the junction left unmatched.

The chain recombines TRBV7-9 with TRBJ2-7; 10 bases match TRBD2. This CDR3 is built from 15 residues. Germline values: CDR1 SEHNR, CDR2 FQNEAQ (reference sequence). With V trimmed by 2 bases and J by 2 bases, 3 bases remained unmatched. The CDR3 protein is CASSLLAGEPYEQYF. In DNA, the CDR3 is TGTGCCAGCAGCTTACTAGCGGGGGAACCCTACGAGCAGTACTTC.

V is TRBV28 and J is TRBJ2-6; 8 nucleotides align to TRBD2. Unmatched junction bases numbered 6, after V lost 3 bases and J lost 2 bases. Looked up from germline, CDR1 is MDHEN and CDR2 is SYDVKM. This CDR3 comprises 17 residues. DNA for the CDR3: TGTGCCAGCAGTTTGATCCGGGAGGGCGCTGGGGCCAACGTCCTGACTTTC. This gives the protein CASSLIREGAGANVLTF. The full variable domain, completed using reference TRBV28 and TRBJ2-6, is DVKVTQSSRYLVKRTGEKVFLECVQDMDHENMFWYRQDPGLGLRLIYFSYDVKMKEKGDIPEGYSVSREKKERFSLILESASTNQTSMYLCASSLIREGAGANVLTFGAGSRLTVL.

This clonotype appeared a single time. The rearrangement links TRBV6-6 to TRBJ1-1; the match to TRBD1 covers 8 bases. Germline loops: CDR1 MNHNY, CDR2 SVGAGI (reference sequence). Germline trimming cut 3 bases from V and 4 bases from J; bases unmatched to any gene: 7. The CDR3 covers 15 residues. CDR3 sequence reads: CASSYRTGSITEAFF. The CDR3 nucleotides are TGTGCCAGCAGTTATCGGACAGGGTCGATCACTGAAGCTTTCTTT.

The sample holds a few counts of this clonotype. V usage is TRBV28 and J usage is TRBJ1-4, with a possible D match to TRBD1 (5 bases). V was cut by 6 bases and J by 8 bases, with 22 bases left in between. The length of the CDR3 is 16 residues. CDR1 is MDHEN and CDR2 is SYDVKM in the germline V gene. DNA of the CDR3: TGTGCCAGCAGCTCTGCCGACAGACGGAGGAGGGAAAAACTGTTTTTT. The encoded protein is CASSSADRRRREKLFF.

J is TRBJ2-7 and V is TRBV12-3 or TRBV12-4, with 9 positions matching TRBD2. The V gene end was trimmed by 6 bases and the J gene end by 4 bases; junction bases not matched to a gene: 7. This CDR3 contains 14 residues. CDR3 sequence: CASRSGGRGYEQYF. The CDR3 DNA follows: TGTGCCAGCAGATCGGGCGGGAGGGGGTACGAGCAGTACTTC.

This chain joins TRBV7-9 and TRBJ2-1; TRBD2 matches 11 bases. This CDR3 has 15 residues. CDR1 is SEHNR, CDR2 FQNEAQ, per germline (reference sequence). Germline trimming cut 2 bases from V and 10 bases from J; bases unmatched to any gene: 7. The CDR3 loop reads CASSLLSGGAEEQFF. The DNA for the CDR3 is TGTGCCAGCAGCTTACTTAGCGGGGGGGCGGAAGAGCAGTTCTTC. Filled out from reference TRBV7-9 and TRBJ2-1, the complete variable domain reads DTGVSQNPRHKITKRGQNVTFRCDPISEHNRLYWYRQTLGQGPEFLTYFQNEAQLEKSRLLSDRFSAERPKGSFSTLEIQRTEQGDSAMYLCASSLLSGGAEEQFFGPGTRLTVL.

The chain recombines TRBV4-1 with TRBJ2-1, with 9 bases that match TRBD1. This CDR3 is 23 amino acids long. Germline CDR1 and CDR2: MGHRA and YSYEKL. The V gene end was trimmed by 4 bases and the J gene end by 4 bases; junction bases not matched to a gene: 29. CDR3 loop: CASSRVSWVGDREKRWEYNEQFF. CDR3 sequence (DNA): TGCGCCAGCAGCCGAGTAAGCTGGGTGGGGGACAGGGAAAAAAGGTGGGAGTACAATGAGCAGTTCTTC.

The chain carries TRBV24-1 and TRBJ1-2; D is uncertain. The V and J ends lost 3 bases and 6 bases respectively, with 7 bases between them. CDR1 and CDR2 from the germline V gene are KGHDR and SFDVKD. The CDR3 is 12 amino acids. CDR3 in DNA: TGTGCCACCAGTGATCTCGGCGATGGCTACACCTTC. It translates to CATSDLGDGYTF.

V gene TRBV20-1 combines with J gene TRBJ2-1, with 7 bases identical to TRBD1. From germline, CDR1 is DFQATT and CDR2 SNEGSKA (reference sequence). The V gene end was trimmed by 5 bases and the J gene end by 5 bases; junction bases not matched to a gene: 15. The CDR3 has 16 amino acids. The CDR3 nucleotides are TGCAGTGCTGGATCGACAGGGAAGTTAAGGGACAATGAGCAGTTCTTC. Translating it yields CSAGSTGKLRDNEQFF.

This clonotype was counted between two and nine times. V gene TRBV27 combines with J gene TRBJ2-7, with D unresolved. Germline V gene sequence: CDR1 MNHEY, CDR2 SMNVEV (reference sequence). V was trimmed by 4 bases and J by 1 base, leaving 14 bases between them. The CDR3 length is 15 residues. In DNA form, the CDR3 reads TGTGCCAGCAGTTGGTCGATTGCCCCTTCCTACGAGCAGTACTTC. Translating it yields CASSWSIAPSYEQYF.

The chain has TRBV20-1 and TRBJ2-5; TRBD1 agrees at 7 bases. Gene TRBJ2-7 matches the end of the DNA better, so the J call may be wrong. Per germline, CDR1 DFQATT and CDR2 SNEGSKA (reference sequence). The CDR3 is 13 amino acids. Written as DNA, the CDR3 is TGCAGTGCTGGGGACAGAACTGCCTACGAGCAGTACTTC. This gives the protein CSAGDRTAYEQYF.